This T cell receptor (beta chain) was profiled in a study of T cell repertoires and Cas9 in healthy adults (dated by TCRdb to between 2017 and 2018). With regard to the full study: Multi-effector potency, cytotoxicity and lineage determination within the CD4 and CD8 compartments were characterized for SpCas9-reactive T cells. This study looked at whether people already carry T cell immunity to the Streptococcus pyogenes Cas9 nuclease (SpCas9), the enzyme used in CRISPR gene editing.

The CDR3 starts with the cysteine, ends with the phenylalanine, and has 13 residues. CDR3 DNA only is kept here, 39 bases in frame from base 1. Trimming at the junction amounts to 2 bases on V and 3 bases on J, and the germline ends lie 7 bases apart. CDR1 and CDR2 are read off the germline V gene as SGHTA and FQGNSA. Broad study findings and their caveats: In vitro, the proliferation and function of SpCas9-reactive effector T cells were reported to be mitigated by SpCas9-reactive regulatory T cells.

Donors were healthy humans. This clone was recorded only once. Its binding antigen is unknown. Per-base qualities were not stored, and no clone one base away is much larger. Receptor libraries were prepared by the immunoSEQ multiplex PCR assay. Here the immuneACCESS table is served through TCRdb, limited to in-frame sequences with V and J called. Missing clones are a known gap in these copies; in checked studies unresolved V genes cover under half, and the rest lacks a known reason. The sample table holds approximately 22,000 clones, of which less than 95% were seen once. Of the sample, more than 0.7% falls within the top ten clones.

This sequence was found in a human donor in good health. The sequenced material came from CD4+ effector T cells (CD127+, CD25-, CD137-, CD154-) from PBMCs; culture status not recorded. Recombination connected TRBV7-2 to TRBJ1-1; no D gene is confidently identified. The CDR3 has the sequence CASSLSRDTEAFF. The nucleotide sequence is TGTGCCAGCAGCTTATCCCGGGACACTGAAGCTTTCTTT.